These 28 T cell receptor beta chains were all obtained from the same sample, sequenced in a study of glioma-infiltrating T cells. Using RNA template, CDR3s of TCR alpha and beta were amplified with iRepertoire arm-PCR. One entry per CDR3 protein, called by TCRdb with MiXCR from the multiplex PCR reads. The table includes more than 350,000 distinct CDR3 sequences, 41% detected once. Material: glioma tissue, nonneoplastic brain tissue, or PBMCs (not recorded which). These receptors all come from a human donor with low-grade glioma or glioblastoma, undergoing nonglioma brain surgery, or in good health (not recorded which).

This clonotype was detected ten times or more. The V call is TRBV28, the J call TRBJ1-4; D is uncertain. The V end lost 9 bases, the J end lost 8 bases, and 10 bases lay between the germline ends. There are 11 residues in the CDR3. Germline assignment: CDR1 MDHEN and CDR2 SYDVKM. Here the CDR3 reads CASSAVEKLFF. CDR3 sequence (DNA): TGTGCCAGTTCAGCAGTGGAAAAACTGTTTTTT.

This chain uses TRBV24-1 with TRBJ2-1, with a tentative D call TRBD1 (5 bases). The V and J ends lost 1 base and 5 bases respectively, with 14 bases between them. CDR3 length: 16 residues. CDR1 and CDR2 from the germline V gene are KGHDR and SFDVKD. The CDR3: CATSDFRLAGHNEQFF. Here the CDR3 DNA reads TGTGCCACCAGTGATTTTCGTTTGGCAGGGCACAATGAGCAGTTCTTC.

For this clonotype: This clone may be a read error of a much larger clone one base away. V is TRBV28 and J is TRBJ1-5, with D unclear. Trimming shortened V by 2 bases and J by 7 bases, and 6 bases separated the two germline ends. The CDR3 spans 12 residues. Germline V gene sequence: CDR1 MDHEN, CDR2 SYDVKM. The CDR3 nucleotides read TGTGCCAGCAGTTTAAAAGGGCAGCCCCAGCATTTT. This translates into CASSLKGQPQHF.

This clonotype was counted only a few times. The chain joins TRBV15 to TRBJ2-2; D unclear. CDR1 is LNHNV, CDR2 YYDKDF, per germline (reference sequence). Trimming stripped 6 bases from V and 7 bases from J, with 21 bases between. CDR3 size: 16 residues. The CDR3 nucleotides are TGTGCCACCAGGATGGACGGACGGACGGCTAACGGGGAGCTGTTTTTT. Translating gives CATRMDGRTANGELFF.

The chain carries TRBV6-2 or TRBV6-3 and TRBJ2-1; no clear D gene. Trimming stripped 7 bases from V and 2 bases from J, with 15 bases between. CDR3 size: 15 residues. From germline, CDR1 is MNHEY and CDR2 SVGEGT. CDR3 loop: CASTITQGPYNEQFF. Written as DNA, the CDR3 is TGTGCCAGCACGATAACCCAAGGCCCCTACAATGAGCAGTTCTTC.

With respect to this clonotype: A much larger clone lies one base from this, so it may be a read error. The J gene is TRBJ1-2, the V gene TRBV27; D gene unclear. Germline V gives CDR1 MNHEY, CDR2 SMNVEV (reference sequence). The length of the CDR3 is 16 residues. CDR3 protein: CASSPKKGFTNYGCTF. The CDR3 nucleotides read TGTGCCAGCAGTCCCAAAAAAGGGTTTACTAACTATGGCTGCACCTTC.

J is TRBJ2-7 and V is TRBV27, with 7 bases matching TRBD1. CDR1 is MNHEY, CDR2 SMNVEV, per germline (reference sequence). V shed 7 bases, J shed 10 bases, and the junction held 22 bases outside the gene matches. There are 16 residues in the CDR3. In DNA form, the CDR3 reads TGTGCCAGCACCCTCCGGTACAGGGGCTCCGGGGCCGATCAGTACTTC. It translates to CASTLRYRGSGADQYF.

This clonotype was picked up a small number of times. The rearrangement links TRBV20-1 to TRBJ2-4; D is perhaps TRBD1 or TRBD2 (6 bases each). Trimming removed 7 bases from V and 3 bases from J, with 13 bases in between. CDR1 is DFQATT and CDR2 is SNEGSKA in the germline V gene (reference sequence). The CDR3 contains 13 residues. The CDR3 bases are TGCAGTGGTCGGAGGGGGGACAAAAACATTCAGTACTTC. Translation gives CSGRRGDKNIQYF.

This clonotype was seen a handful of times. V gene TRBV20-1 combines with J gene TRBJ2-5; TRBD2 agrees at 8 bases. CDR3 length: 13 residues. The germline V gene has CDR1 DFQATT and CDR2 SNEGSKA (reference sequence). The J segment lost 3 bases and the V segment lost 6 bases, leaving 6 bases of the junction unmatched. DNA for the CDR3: TGCAGTGCGGGGACTAGTGCCAAAGAGACCCAGTACTTC. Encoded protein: CSAGTSAKETQYF.

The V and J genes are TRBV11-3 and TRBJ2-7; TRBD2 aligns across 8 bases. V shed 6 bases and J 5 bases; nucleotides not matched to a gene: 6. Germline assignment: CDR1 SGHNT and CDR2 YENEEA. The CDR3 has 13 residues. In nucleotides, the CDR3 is TGTGCCAGCAGTCGCGGGAGGTTAAACGAGCAGTACTTC. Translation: CASSRGRLNEQYF.

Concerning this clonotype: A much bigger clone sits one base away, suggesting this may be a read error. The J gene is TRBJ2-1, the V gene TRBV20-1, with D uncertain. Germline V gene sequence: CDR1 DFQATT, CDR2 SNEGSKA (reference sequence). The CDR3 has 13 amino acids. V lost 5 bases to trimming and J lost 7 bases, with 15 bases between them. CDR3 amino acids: CSAPRLSLNEQFF. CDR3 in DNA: TGCAGTGCTCCCCGACTGAGCCTAAATGAGCAGTTCTTC.

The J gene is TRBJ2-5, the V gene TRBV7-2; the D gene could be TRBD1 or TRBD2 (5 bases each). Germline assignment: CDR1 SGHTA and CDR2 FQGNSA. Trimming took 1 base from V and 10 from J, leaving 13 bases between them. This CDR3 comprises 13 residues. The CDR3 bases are TGTGCCAGCAGCTTAGGGACACCTCGGGACCAGTACTTC. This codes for CASSLGTPRDQYF.

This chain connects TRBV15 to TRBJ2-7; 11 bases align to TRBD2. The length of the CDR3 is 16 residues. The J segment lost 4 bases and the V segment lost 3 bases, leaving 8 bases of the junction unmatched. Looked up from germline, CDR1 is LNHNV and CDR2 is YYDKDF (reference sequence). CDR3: CATSRGSGLAAYEQYF. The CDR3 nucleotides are TGTGCCACCAGCAGGGGCTCGGGACTAGCGGCGTACGAGCAGTACTTC. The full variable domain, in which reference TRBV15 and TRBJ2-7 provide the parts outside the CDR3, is DAMVIQNPRYQVTQFGKPVTLSCSQTLNHNVMYWYQQKSSQAPKLLFHYYDKDFNNEADTPDNFQSRRPNTSFCFLDIRSPGLGDTAMYLCATSRGSGLAAYEQYFGPGTRLTVT.

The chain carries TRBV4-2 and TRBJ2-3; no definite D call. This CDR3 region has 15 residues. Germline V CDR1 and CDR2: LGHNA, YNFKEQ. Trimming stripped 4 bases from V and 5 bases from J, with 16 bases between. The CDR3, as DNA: TGTGCCAGCAGCCGGATGGGCGCATTGGAAGATACGCAGTATTTT. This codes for CASSRMGALEDTQYF.

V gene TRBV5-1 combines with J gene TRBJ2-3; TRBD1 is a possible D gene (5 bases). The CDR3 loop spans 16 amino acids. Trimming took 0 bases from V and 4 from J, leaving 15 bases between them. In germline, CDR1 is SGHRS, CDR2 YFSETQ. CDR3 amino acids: CASSLARFQGPDTQYF. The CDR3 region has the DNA TGCGCCAGCAGCTTGGCCCGTTTCCAGGGTCCAGATACGCAGTATTTT.

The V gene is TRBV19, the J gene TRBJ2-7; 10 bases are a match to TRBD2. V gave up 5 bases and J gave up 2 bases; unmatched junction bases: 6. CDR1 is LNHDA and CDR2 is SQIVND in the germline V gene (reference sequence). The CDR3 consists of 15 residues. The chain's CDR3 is CASSPRTSGPYEQYF. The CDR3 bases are TGTGCCAGTAGTCCAAGGACTAGCGGCCCCTACGAGCAGTACTTC. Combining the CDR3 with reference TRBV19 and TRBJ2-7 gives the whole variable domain DGGITQSPKYLFRKEGQNVTLSCEQNLNHDAMYWYRQDPGQGLRLIYYSQIVNDFQKGDIAEGYSVSREKKESFPLTVTSAQKNPTAFYLCASSPRTSGPYEQYFGPGTRLTVT.

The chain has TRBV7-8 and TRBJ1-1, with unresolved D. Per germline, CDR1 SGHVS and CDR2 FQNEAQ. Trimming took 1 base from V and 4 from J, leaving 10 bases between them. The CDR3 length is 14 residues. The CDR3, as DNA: TGTGCCAGCAGCTTAGTTTGGGGATCCACTGAAGCTTTCTTT. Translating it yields CASSLVWGSTEAFF.

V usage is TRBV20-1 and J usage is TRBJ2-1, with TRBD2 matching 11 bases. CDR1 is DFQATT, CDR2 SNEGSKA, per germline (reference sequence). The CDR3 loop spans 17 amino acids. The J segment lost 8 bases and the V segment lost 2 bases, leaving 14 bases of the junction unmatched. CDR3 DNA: TGCAGTGCTAGATATACCCCTATAGCGGGAGGGCGAGATGAGCAGTTCTTC. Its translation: CSARYTPIAGGRDEQFF.

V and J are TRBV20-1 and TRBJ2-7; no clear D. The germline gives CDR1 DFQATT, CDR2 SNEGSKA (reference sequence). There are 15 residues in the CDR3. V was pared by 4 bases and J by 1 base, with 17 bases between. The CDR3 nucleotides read TGCAGTGCTATTTCTCTTAGGGATCCTTCCTACGAGCAGTACTTC. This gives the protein CSAISLRDPSYEQYF.

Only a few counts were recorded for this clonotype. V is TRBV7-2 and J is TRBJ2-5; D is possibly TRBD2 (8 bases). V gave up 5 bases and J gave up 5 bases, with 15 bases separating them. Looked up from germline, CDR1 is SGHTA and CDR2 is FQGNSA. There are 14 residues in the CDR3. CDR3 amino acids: CASSTSGGGETQYF. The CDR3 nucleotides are TGTGCCAGCAGCACTAGCGGAGGGGGCGAGACCCAGTACTTC. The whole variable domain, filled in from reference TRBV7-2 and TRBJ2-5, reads GAGVSQSPSNKVTEKGKDVELRCDPISGHTALYWYRQSLGQGLEFLIYFQGNSAPDKSGLPSDRFSAERTGGSVSTLTIQRTQQEDSAVYLCASSTSGGGETQYFGPGTRLLVL.

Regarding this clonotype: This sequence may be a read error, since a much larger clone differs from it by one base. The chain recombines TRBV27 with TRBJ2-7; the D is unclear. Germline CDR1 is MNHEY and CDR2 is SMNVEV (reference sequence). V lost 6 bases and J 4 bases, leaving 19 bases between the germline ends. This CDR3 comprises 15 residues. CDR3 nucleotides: TGTGCCAGCAGCGCGGCGGTAGGGCCTTTGTACGAGCAGTACTTC. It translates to CASSAAVGPLYEQYF.

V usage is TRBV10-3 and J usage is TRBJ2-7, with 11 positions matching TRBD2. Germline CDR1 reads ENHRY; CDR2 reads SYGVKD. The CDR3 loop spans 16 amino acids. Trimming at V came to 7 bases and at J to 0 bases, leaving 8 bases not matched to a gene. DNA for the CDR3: TGTGCCATCATGCGGCTAGCGGGAGGTTCCTCCTACGAGCAGTACTTC. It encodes CAIMRLAGGSSYEQYF.

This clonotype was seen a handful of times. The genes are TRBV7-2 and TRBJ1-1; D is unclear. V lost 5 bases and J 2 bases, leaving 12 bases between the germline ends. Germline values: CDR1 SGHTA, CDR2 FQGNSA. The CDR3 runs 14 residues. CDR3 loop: CASSGHRVNTEAFF. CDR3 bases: TGTGCCAGCAGCGGGCACAGAGTAAACACTGAAGCTTTCTTT.

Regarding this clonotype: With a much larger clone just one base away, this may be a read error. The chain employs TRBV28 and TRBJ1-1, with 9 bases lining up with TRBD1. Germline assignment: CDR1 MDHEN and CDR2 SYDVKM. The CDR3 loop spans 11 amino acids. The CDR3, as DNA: TGTGCCAGGGACAGGGGTCCTGAAGCTTCCTTT. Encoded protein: CARDRGPEASF.

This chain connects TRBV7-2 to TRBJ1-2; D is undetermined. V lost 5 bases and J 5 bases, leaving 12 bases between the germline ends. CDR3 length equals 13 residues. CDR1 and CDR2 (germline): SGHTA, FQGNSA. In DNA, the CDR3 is TGTGCCAGCAGCCCGAGTCGGAAGTATGGCTACACCTTC. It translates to CASSPSRKYGYTF. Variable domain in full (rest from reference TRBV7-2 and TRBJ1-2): GAGVSQSPSNKVTEKGKDVELRCDPISGHTALYWYRQSLGQGLEFLIYFQGNSAPDKSGLPSDRFSAERTGGSVSTLTIQRTQQEDSAVYLCASSPSRKYGYTFGSGTRLTVV.

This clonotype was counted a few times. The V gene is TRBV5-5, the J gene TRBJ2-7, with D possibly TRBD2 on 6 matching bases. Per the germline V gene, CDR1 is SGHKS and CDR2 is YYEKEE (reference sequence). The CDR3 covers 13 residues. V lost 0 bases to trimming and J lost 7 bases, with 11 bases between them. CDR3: CASSLVSSVEQYF. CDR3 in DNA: TGTGCCAGCAGCTTGGTTTCTAGCGTAGAGCAGTACTTC.

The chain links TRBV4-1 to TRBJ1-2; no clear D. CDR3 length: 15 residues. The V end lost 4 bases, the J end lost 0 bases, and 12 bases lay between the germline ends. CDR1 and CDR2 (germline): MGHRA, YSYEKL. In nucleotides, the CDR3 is TGCGCCAGCAGCCCCCCTCACATCGCTAACTATGGCTACACCTTC. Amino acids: CASSPPHIANYGYTF.

The CDR3 nucleotides read TGTGCCAGTAGTATAGAATGGGGGCACACAGATACGCAGTATTTT. Translated, it gives CASSIEWGHTDTQYF. This chain links TRBV19 with TRBJ2-3; D is perhaps TRBD1 (6 bases). The CDR3 runs to 15 residues. Germline V gene lookup returns CDR1 LNHDA and CDR2 SQIVND (reference sequence). The V end was cut by 0 bases, the J end by 2 bases, with 9 bases between.